This TCR beta chain is drawn from a study of cytomegalovirus exposure and HLA in healthy donors. Notes on the study in general: Exclusion as indistinguishable affected some V segments, including TRBV6-2 and TRBV6-3. Sequence variants that were highly shared formed a cluster that was likely a sequencing artifact. The classifier, whose performance was assessed in both the original and validation cohorts, reportedly diagnosed cytomegalovirus status with high specificity and sensitivity.

It was with 60 Vbeta and 13 Jbeta primers that the PCR ran. The method was immunoSEQ multiplex PCR; TCRdb's version includes in-frame clones alone and lacks a portion of them. The table has around 150,000 clones, more than 60% seen once; the top ten hold 2.5% to 3.5%. Germline V gene data show CDR1 as LNHDA and CDR2 as SQIVND (reference sequence). There are 13 residues in the CDR3. Trimming cost V 1 base and J 6 bases; bases outside gene matches: 1. This clone appeared once. As yet, its antigen is unknown. The clonotype originates from a male donor in good health and CMV-seronegative. The specimen sequenced was PBMCs. The genes are TRBV19 and TRBJ2-7; 9 positions match TRBD1. CDR3 protein: CASSIGTGVEQYF. The CDR3 DNA is TGTGCCAGTAGTATAGGGACAGGGGTCGAGCAGTACTTC.